Presented here are 10 T cell receptor beta chains from one specimen sequenced in a study of blood T cell repertoires in COVID-19. Sequenced by immunoSEQ multiplex PCR; TCRdb stores in-frame clones only, minus some. Among roughly 140,000 clones listed, 78% were seen once. Sequencing was carried out using peripheral blood. These receptors all stem from a woman aged 60-75 years with acute or convalescent COVID-19.

This clone was seen only a few times. V usage is TRBV9 and J usage is TRBJ2-1; 8 positions agree with TRBD2. V trimming: 5 bases; J trimming: 6 bases; junction bases outside the gene matches: 4. Germline loops: CDR1 SGDLS, CDR2 YYNGEE. The CDR3 covers 13 residues. The CDR3: CASRKTSANEQFF. The DNA for the CDR3 is TGTGCCAGCAGAAAGACTAGCGCCAATGAGCAGTTCTTC.

This clone has just a few counts. The chain recombines TRBV19 with TRBJ2-2; D unresolved. V lost 5 bases, J lost 6 bases, and 13 bases lay in between. CDR3 size: 14 residues. Germline V gene data show CDR1 as LNHDA and CDR2 as SQIVND (reference sequence). The CDR3 DNA reads TGTGCCAGTAGTGTTGGGCCCGTGGCCGGGGAGCTGTTTTTT. Protein sequence: CASSVGPVAGELFF.

This chain connects TRBV20-1 to TRBJ1-2; 8 nucleotides line up with TRBD1. CDR3 length: 15 residues. Germline V gives CDR1 DFQATT, CDR2 SNEGSKA (reference sequence). The junction had 7 bases not matched to a gene; V was cut back by 3 bases and J by 1 base. CDR3 in amino acids: CSASYGQGVNYGYTF. As DNA, the CDR3 is TGCAGTGCTAGTTACGGACAGGGAGTTAACTATGGCTACACCTTC.

The genes are TRBV5-6 and TRBJ2-1, with 11 bases that match TRBD2. Per the germline V gene, CDR1 is SGHDT and CDR2 is YYEEEE. Trimming removed 4 bases from V and 7 bases from J; junction bases left unmatched: 13. CDR3 length: 17 residues. Here the CDR3 reads CASSPGLAAQRGNEQFF. In DNA, the CDR3 is TGTGCCAGCAGCCCGGGACTAGCGGCTCAAAGGGGGAATGAGCAGTTCTTC.

This clone was seen once. The chain joins TRBV11-2 to TRBJ1-4; D is possibly TRBD1 (5 bases). CDR3 length: 15 amino acids. V was clipped by 6 bases and J by 3 bases, with 14 bases between them. Germline lookup yields CDR1 SGHAT and CDR2 FQNNGV. The CDR3 sequence is CASRGGSGPNEKLFF. The CDR3 bases are TGTGCCAGCAGGGGGGGTTCAGGGCCTAATGAAAAACTGTTTTTT.

The chain employs TRBV7-9 and TRBJ2-1; 7 bases align to TRBD2. The CDR3 spans 17 residues. CDR1 SEHNR and CDR2 FQNEAQ come from the germline V gene (reference sequence). V trimming: 5 bases; J trimming: 0 bases; junction bases outside the gene matches: 10. The CDR3 loop is CASSKKRGGSSYNEQFF. For the CDR3, the DNA is TGTGCCAGCAGCAAGAAAAGGGGAGGGAGCTCCTACAATGAGCAGTTCTTC.

The chain uses TRBV11-3 and TRBJ2-5; 8 bases are a match to TRBD2. Germline V gene data show CDR1 as SGHNT and CDR2 as YENEEA. This CDR3 is built from 17 residues. Unmatched junction bases numbered 7, after V lost 1 base and J lost 0 bases. In DNA, the CDR3 is TGTGCCAGCAGCTTAGGGGGGACTAGTGGGTACCAAGAGACCCAGTACTTC. Protein sequence: CASSLGGTSGYQETQYF.

This sequence joins TRBV11-2 and TRBJ2-2, with 9 bases that match TRBD2. The germline CDR1 and CDR2 sequences are SGHAT and FQNNGV. Trimming cost V 2 bases and J 5 bases; bases outside gene matches: 0. The CDR3 runs to 14 residues. CDR3 sequence: CASSLSGRTGELFF. CDR3 bases: TGTGCCAGCAGCTTAAGCGGGAGGACCGGGGAGCTGTTTTTT.

The table lists this clone with a few counts. The genes are TRBV1 and TRBJ2-1; TRBD2 reflects the table's D call only, with no check against the DNA. TRBV1 is listed as a pseudogene. The CDR3 has 15 amino acids. The CDR3 here is CTSSFHSRFRNEQFF. CDR3 DNA: TGCACCAGCAGCTTCCATTCGCGTTTCCGCAATGAGCAGTTCTTC.

The chain combines TRBV15 with TRBJ2-3, with 10 nucleotides matching TRBD2. The ends lost 8 bases at V and 2 bases at J; junction bases unmatched: 7. The CDR3 is 15 residues long. Germline V gene sequence: CDR1 LNHNV, CDR2 YYDKDF (reference sequence). The CDR3 coding sequence is TGTGCCACCGTGGAAGCGGGAGGGCCCACAGATACGCAGTATTTT. Translated: CATVEAGGPTDTQYF. Variable domain in full (rest from reference TRBV15 and TRBJ2-3): DAMVIQNPRYQVTQFGKPVTLSCSQTLNHNVMYWYQQKSSQAPKLLFHYYDKDFNNEADTPDNFQSRRPNTSFCFLDIRSPGLGDTAMYLCATVEAGGPTDTQYFGPGTRLTVL.